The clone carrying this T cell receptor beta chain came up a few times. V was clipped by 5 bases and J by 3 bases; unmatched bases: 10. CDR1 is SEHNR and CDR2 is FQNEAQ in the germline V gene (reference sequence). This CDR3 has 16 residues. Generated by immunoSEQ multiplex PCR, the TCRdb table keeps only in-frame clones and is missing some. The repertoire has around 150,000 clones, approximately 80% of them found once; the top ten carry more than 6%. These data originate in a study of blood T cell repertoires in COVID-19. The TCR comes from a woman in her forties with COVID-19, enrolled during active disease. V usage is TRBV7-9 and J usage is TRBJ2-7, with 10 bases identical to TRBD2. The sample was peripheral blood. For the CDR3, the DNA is TGTGCCAGCAGCCACTCGGGACTAGCGAACTACTACGAGCAGTACTTC. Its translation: CASSHSGLANYYEQYF.